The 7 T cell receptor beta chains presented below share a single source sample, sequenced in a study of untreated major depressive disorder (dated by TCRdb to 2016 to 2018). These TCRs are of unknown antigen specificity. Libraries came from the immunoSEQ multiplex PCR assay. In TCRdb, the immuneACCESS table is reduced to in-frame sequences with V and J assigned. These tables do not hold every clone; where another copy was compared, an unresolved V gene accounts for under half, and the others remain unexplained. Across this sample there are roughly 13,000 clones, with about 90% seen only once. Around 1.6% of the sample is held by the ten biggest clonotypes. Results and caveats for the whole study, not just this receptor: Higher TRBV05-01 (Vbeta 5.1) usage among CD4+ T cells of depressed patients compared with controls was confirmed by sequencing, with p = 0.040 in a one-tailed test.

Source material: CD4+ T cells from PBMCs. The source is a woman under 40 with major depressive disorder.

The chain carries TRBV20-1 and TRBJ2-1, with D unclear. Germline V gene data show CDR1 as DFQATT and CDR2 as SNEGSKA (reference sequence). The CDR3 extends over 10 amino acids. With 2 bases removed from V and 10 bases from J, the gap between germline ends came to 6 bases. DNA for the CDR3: TGCAGTGCTAGACTAGGAGAGCAGTTCTTC. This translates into CSARLGEQFF.

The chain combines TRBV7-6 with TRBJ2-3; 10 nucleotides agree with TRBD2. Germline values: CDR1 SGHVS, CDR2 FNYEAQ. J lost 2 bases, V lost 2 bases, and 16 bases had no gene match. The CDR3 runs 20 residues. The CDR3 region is CASSLRDRIAGGSSTDTQYF. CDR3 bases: TGTGCCAGCAGCTTAAGGGACCGTATAGCGGGAGGTTCCTCCACAGATACGCAGTATTTT.

The CDR3 DNA is TGTGCCAGTAGTGCGCAGACTAGCGGGAGATCCGAGCAGTACTTC. This codes for CASSAQTSGRSEQYF. The rearrangement joins TRBV19 to TRBJ2-7, with 12 bases lining up with TRBD2. Per germline, CDR1 LNHDA and CDR2 SQIVND (reference sequence). This CDR3 region has 15 residues. V lost 5 bases to trimming and J lost 6 bases; unmatched junction nucleotides: 8.

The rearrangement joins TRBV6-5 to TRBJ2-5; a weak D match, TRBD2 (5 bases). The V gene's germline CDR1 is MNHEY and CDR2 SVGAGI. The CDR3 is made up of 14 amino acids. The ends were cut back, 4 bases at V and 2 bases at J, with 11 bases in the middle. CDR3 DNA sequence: TGTGCCAGCAGTTTTTCGGGGTTTCAAGAGACCCAGTACTTC. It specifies CASSFSGFQETQYF.

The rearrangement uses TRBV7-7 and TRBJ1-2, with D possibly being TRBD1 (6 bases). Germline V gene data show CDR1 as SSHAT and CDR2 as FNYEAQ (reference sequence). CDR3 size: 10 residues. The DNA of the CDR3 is TGTGTCCGGACAGTCTATGGCTACACCTTC. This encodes CVRTVYGYTF.

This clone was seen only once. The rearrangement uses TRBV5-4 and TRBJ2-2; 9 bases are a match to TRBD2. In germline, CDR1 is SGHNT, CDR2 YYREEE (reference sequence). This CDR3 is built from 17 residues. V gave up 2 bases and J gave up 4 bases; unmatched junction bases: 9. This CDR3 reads CASSFFAGGPSTGELFF. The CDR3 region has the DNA TGTGCCAGCAGCTTTTTTGCGGGAGGGCCGAGCACCGGGGAGCTGTTTTTT.

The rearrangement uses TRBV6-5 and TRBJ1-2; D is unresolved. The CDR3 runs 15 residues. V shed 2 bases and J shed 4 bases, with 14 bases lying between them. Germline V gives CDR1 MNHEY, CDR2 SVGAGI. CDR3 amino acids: CASSYANPMGYGYTF. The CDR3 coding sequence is TGTGCCAGCAGTTACGCCAACCCCATGGGCTATGGCTACACCTTC.